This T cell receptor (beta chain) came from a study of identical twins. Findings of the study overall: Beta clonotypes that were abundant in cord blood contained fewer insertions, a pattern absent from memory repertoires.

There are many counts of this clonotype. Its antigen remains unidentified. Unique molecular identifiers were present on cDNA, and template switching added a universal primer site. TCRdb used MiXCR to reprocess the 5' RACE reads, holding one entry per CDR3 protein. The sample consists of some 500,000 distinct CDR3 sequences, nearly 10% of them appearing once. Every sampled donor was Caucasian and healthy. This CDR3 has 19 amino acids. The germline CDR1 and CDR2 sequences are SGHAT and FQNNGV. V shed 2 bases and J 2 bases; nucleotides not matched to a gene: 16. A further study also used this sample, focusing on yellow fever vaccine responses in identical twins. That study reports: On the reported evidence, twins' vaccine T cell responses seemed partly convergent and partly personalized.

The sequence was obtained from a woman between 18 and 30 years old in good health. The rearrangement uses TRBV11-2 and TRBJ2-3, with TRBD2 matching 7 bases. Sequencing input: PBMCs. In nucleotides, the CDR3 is TGTGCCAGCAGCTTAAATACTCTGGCGGGAGTGCTACCCACAGATACGCAGTATTTT. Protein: CASSLNTLAGVLPTDTQYF.